At least ten counts were recorded for the clone carrying this T cell receptor (beta chain). Its antigen is currently unknown. This entry belongs to a study of early T cells in non-severe SARS-CoV-2 infection. Study-level information: Sequencing input comprised bulk RNA from unsorted whole blood; chain pairing was not available. Study-level findings and limits: Lookups in VDJdb leaned toward anti-spike CD8 responses and missed private and CD4 specificities.

Individual cDNA molecules were tagged with unique molecular identifiers. TCRdb redid the calling of the 5' RACE reads with MiXCR, one entry per CDR3 protein. In the table there are under 45,000 distinct CDR3 sequences, 6% to 9.5% of which are singletons. The CDR3 spans 13 residues. Deletions cut 2 bases from V and 4 bases from J, with 8 bases between. Germline CDR1 reads MNHEY; CDR2 reads SMNVEV (reference sequence). The V gene is TRBV27, the J gene TRBJ1-1; D possibly corresponds to TRBD1 (5 bases). The material sequenced was whole blood, taken at baseline. This clonotype was obtained from an adult who was a healthcare worker with PCR-confirmed SARS-CoV-2 infection or an uninfected control (not recorded which). The CDR3 sequence is CASSLAGRTEAFF. As DNA, the CDR3 is TGTGCCAGCAGTTTAGCGGGGCGCACTGAAGCTTTCTTT.